This TCR beta chain was sequenced in a study of regulatory T cells in long-lasting Graves disease. This clonotype has just a few counts. Building the TCR beta libraries relied on iRepertoire HTBI primers, and CDR3 regions underwent Arm-PCR. TCRdb reprocessed the multiplex PCR reads via MiXCR and lists one record per CDR3 protein. The profile shows about 460,000 distinct CDR3 sequences, less than 25% of them singletons. Described time point: persistent/refractory GD, antithyroid drugs over 5 years with positive TRAb. The TCR library was made from RNA extracted from PBMCs. The CDR3 totals 14 residues. Germline V gene sequence: CDR1 KGHSH, CDR2 LQKENI. V lost 6 bases to trimming and J lost 8 bases, with 14 bases between them.

This clonotype originated in a female donor with Graves disease. The chain links TRBV18 to TRBJ1-6; TRBD1 might be the D (6 bases). The sequencing used peripheral blood mononuclear cells (PBMCs), collected when the disease was refractory, from a patient treated with antithyroid drugs. The CDR3 bases are TGTGCCAGCTCCCCCACAGGGAAGGATTCACCCCTCCACTTT. Translation gives CASSPTGKDSPLHF.